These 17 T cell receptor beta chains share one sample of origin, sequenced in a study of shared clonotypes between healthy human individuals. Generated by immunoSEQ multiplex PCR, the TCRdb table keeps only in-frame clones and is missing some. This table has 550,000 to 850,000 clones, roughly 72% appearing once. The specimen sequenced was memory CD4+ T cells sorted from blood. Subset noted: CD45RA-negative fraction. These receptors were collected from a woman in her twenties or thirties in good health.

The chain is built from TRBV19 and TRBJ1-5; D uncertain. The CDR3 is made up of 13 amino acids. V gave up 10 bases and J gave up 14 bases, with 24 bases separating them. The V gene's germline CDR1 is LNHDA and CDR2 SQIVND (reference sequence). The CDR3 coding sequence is TGTGCCATCTCCCCGAACTTATCCGGAAGGAAGCATTTT. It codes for CAISPNLSGRKHF.

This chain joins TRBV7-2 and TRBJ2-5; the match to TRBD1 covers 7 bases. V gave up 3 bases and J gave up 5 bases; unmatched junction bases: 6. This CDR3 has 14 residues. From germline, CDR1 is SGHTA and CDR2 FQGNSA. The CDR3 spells CASSFDRVGETQYF. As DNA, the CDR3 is TGTGCCAGCAGCTTCGACAGGGTGGGGGAGACCCAGTACTTC.

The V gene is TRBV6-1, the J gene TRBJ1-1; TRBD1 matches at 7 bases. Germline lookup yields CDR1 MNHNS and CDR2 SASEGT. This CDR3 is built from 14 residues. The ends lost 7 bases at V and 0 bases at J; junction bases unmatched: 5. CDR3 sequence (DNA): TGTGCCAGCATAACGACAGGGCTGAACACTGAAGCTTTCTTT. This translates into CASITTGLNTEAFF.

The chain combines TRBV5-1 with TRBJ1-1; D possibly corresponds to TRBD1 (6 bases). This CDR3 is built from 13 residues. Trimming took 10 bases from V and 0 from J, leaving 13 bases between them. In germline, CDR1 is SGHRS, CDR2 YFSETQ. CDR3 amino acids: CACREGVNTEAFF. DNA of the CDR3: TGCGCCTGCCGGGAGGGGGTGAACACTGAAGCTTTCTTT.

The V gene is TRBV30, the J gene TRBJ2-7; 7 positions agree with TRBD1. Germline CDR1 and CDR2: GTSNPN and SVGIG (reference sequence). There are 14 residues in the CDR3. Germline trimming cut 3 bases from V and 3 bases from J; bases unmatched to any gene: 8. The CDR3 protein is CAWRGMWDSYEQYF. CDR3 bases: TGTGCCTGGAGGGGAATGTGGGACAGCTACGAGCAGTACTTC. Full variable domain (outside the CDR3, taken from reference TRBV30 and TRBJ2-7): SQTIHQWPATLVQPVGSPLSLECTVEGTSNPNLYWYRQAAGRGLQLLFYSVGIGQISSEVPQNLSASRPQDRQFILSSKKLLLSDSGFYLCAWRGMWDSYEQYFGPGTRLTVT.

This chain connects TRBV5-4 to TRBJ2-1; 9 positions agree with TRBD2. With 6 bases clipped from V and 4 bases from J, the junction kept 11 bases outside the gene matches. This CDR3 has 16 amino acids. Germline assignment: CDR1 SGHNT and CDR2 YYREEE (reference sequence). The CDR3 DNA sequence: TGTGCCAGCACCCTAACCGTCCTAGCGGGGTACAATGAGCAGTTCTTC. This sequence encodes CASTLTVLAGYNEQFF.

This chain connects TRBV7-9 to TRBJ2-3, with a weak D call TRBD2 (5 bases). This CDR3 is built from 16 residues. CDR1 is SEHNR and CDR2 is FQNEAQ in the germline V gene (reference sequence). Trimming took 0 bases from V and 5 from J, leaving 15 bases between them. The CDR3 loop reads CASSLASLGGLDTQYF. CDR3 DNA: TGTGCCAGCAGCTTAGCCAGTCTTGGAGGTCTAGATACGCAGTATTTT.

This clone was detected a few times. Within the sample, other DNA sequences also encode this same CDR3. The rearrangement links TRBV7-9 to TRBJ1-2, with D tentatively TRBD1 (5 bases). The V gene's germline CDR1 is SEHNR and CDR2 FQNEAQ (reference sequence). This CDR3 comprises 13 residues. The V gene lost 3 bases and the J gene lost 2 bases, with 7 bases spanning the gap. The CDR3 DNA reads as TGTGCCAGCAGCTTTGGGGGGAACTATGGCTACACCTTC. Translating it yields CASSFGGNYGYTF.

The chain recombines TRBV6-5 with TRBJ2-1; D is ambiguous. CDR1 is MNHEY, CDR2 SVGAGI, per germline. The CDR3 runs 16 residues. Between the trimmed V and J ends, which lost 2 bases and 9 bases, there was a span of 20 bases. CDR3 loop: CASSYVRANANGEQFF. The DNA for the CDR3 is TGTGCCAGCAGTTACGTCCGGGCGAACGCTAACGGTGAGCAGTTCTTC.

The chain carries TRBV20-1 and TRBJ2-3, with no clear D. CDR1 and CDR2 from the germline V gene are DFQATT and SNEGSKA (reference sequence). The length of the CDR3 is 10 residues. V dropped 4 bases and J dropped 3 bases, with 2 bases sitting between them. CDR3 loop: CSAKTDTQYF. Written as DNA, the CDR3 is TGCAGTGCTAAGACAGATACGCAGTATTTT.

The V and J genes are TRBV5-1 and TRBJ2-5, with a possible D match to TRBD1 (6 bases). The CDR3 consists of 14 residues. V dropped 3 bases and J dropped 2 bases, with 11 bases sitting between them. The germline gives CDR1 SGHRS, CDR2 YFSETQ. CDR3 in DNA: TGCGCCAGCAGCTGGGGGCAGGATCAAGAGACCCAGTACTTC. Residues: CASSWGQDQETQYF. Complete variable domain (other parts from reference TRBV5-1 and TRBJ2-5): KAGVTQTPRYLIKTRGQQVTLSCSPISGHRSVSWYQQTPGQGLQFLFEYFSETQRNKGNFPGRFSGRQFSNSRSEMNVSTLELGDSALYLCASSWGQDQETQYFGPGTRLLVL.

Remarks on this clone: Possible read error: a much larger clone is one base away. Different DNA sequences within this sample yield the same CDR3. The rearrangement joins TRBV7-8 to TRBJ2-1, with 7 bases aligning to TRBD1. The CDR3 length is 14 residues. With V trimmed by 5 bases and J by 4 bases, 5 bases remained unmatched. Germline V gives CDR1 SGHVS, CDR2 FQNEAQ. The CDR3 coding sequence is TGTGCCAGCAGCCCCCGGGACAGTTACAATGAGCAGTTCTTC. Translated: CASSPRDSYNEQFF. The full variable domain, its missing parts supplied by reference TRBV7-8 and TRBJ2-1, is GAGVSQSPRYKVAKRGQDVALRCDPISGHVSLFWYQQALGQGPEFLTYFQNEAQLDKSGLPSDRFFAERPEGSVSTLKIQRTQQEDSAVYLCASSPRDSYNEQFFGPGTRLTVL.

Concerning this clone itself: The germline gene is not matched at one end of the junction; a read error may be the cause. CDR3 loop: CASSFDRGRSAPAF. The CDR3 DNA sequence: TGTGCCAGCAGCTTTGACAGGGGGCGATCAGCCCCAGCATTT. This chain links TRBV7-6 with TRBJ1-5; 10 bases are shared with TRBD1. Germline CDR1 is SGHVS and CDR2 is FNYEAQ. There are 14 residues in the CDR3.

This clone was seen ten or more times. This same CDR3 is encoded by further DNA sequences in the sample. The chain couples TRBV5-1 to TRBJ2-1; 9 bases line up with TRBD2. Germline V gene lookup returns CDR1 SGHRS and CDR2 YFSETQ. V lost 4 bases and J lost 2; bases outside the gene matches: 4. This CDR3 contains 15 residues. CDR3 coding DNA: TGCGCCAGCAGCGTTTCTAGCGGGACCTACAATGAGCAGTTCTTC. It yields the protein CASSVSSGTYNEQFF.

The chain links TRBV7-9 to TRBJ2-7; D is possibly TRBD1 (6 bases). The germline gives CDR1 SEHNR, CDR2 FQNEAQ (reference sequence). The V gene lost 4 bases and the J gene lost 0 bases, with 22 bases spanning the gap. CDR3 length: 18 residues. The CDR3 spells CASSSRYRVGAGSYEQYF. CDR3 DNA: TGTGCCAGCAGCTCACGTTACAGGGTTGGGGCTGGCTCCTACGAGCAGTACTTC. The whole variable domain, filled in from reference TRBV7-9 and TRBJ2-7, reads DTGVSQNPRHKITKRGQNVTFRCDPISEHNRLYWYRQTLGQGPEFLTYFQNEAQLEKSRLLSDRFSAERPKGSFSTLEIQRTEQGDSAMYLCASSSRYRVGAGSYEQYFGPGTRLTVT.

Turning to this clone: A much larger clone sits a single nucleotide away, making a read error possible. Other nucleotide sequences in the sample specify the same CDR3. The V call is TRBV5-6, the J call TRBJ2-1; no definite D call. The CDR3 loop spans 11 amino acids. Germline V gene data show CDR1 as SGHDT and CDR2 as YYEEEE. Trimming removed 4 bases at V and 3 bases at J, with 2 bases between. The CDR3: CASSLYNEQFF. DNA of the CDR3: TGTGCCAGCAGCCTCTACAATGAGCAGTTCTTC.

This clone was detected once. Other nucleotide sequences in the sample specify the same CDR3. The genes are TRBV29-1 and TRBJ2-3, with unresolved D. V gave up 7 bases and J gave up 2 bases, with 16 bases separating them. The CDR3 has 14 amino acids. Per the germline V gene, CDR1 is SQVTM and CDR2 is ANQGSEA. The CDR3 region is CSATGQVSTDTQYF. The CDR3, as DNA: TGCAGCGCTACTGGGCAGGTCTCCACAGATACGCAGTATTTT.